This TCR beta chain stems from a study of T cells expressing NK-cell markers. Broader study findings: The study found dominant NKG2C+ clonotypes at about 1.0-7.0% of CD8+ T cells in roughly six donors.

On this clonotype itself: Its antigen is not identified.

Germline loops: CDR1 DFQATT, CDR2 SNEGSKA (reference sequence). The CDR3 has 14 residues. One entry per CDR3 protein, without DNA, is what TCRdb gives after re-calling the 5' RACE reads. The table for this sample gives a few hundred thousand distinct CDR3 sequences. Sequenced: blood T cells: a sorted CD56 or NKG2C T cell subset, CD4+ or CD8+ T cells, or bulk PBMC T cells (not recorded which). The clonotype originates from a man in his late teens or twenties in good health. V usage is TRBV20-1 and J usage is TRBJ2-1; there is no DNA to check the TCRdb D call of TRBD2. CDR3 residues: CSLSTSGFYNEQFF.